A selection of T cell receptor beta chains follows, all from one sample in a study of cytomegalovirus exposure and HLA in healthy donors. This table comes from immunoSEQ multiplex PCR, and its TCRdb copy is limited to in-frame clones, with some not included. This table has around 150,000 clones, more than 65% appearing once. The sample taken for sequencing was PBMCs. The receptors shown here come from a woman between 40 and 50 years old in good health and CMV-seropositive. The CDR3 runs from the conserved cysteine through the conserved F or W. Fields, in order: clone size, J gene, V gene, D gene, CDR3 protein, CDR3 DNA. D genes are given only for firm matches. The listing skips clone size in some rows; elsewhere it reads once, few, many or a size class.

NA,TRBJ2-7,TRBV28,TRBD2,CASSLLPGLAGRYEQYF,TGTGCCAGCAGTCTCCTCCCCGGGCTAGCGGGACGGTACGAGCAGTACTTC
NA,TRBJ2-1,TRBV6-1,TRBD2,CASSDLAGGPNEQFF,TGTGCCAGCAGTGATCTAGCGGGAGGGCCCAATGAGCAGTTCTTC
once,TRBJ1-1,TRBV5-1,NA,CASSFSGEGTEAFF,TGCGCCAGCAGCTTCTCAGGGGAGGGCACTGAAGCTTTCTTT
NA,TRBJ1-2,TRBV9,NA,CASSVVGANYGYTF,TGTGCCAGCAGCGTAGTAGGAGCTAACTATGGCTACACCTTC
once,TRBJ1-1,TRBV7-3,TRBD1,CASSKDRGNPEAFF,TGTGCCAGCAGTAAAGACAGGGGGAACCCTGAAGCTTTCTTT
NA,TRBJ2-7,TRBV7-2,NA,CASSKDSYEQYF,TGTGCCAGCAGCAAGGACAGCTACGAGCAGTACTTC
NA,TRBJ1-2,TRBV6-5,NA,CAISARSYGYTF,TGTGCCATCAGTGCAAGGAGTTATGGCTACACCTTC
few,TRBJ2-5,TRBV29-1,TRBD2,CSVEGRTSGGVETQYF,TGCAGCGTTGAAGGGCGGACTAGCGGGGGGGTGGAGACCCAGTACTTC
NA,TRBJ2-1,TRBV13,NA,CASSLDDRSSYNEQFF,TGTGCCAGCAGCTTAGATGACAGGAGCTCCTACAATGAGCAGTTCTTC
NA,TRBJ2-7,TRBV6-5,NA,CASSPGGGTSYEQYF,TGTGCCAGCAGCCCCGGCGGAGGAACTTCCTACGAGCAGTACTTC
NA,TRBJ2-7,TRBV28,TRBD2,CASIYGTSGTYEQYF,TGTGCCAGCATTTACGGGACTAGCGGGACCTACGAGCAGTACTTC
NA,TRBJ1-4,TRBV28,NA,CASIPVRGGGDEKLFF,TGTGCCAGCATCCCGGTCAGGGGTGGGGGGGATGAAAAACTGTTTTTT
NA,TRBJ2-1,TRBV7-3,TRBD2,CASSFPAAGGRDNEQFF,TGTGCCAGCAGCTTCCCCGCGGCGGGAGGGAGGGACAATGAGCAGTTCTTC
NA,TRBJ2-5,TRBV2,TRBD2,CASYPLAGGGETQYF,TGTGCCAGCTACCCCCTAGCGGGGGGTGGAGAGACCCAGTACTTC
NA,TRBJ1-5,TRBV10-3,NA,CAISPQEPPQPQHF,TGTGCCATCAGCCCTCAAGAGCCGCCTCAGCCCCAGCATTTT
NA,TRBJ1-2,TRBV9,TRBD1,CASSVEGTGGSYGYTF,TGTGCCAGCAGCGTAGAGGGGACAGGGGGCAGCTATGGCTACACCTTC
NA,TRBJ2-7,TRBV5-1,NA,CASSLTAPSYEQYF,TGCGCCAGCAGCTTGACAGCACCGTCCTACGAGCAGTACTTC
NA,TRBJ1-5,TRBV28,NA,CASSRQGGRSQPQNF,TGTGCCAGCAGTCGCCAGGGAGGAAGGAGTCAGCCCCAGAATTTT
few,TRBJ2-3,TRBV5-1,TRBD2,CASSLDILAGSTDTQYF,TGCGCCAGCAGCCTAGACATTTTAGCGGGAAGTACAGATACGCAGTATTTT
NA,TRBJ1-2,TRBV4-1,NA,CASSQGQRYGYTF,TGCGCCAGCAGCCAAGGACAGAGATATGGCTACACCTTC
NA,TRBJ2-7,TRBV19,NA,CASRQTGTNTYEQYF,TGTGCCAGTAGACAAACCGGGACAAACACCTACGAGCAGTACTTC
once,TRBJ2-7,TRBV4-2,TRBD2,CASSQDWTSGAYEQYF,TGTGCCAGCAGCCAAGACTGGACTAGCGGGGCCTACGAGCAGTACTTC
NA,TRBJ2-1,TRBV6-4,TRBD2,CASSRGLAGGKWEQFF,TGTGCCAGCAGCCGGGGACTAGCGGGAGGAAAGTGGGAGCAGTTCTTC
NA,TRBJ2-3,TRBV4-2,NA,CASSHEDWHTQYF,TGTGCCAGTAGCCACGAAGACTGGCACACGCAGTATTTT
NA,TRBJ2-7,TRBV5-7,NA,CASSLYQSSPGLSYEQYF,TGTGCCAGCAGCTTGTATCAGTCTTCACCGGGTCTATCCTACGAGCAGTACTTC
NA,TRBJ2-1,TRBV19,TRBD1,CASRAQTGTNNEQFF,TGTGCCAGTAGGGCTCAGACAGGGACCAACAATGAGCAGTTCTTC
NA,TRBJ2-3,TRBV7-8,NA,CASSSSRDTQYF,TGTGCCAGCAGCTCCTCACGGGATACGCAGTATTTT
NA,TRBJ2-1,TRBV27,TRBD2,CASSPLTSGRTLNEQFF,TGTGCCAGCAGCCCTCTCACTAGCGGGAGGACTCTCAATGAGCAGTTCTTC
NA,TRBJ2-2,TRBV5-6,TRBD2,CASRGAGELFF,TGTGCCAGCCGGGGGGCCGGGGAGCTGTTTTTT
few,TRBJ1-1,TRBV4-1,TRBD1,CASSQGTGTENTEAFF,TGCGCCAGCAGCCAAGGGACAGGGACGGAGAACACTGAAGCTTTCTTT
few,TRBJ1-2,TRBV6-5,NA,CASSPTDIRDYGYTF,TGTGCCAGCAGTCCCACGGACATTCGGGACTATGGCTACACCTTC
NA,TRBJ2-2,TRBV7-7,NA,CASSVAEGRTGELFF,TGTGCTAGCAGCGTGGCGGAGGGGCGAACCGGGGAGCTGTTTTTT
NA,TRBJ2-5,TRBV5-1,NA,CASSPDSNSLVTQYF,TGCGCCAGCAGCCCGGACTCAAATTCCCTTGTAACCCAGTACTTC
NA,TRBJ1-2,TRBV7-8,NA,CASSLFGTLNPHGYTF,TGTGCCAGCAGCTTATTCGGGACACTCAATCCTCATGGCTACACCTTC
NA,TRBJ2-3,TRBV6-1,TRBD1,CASSETGGGFTDTQYF,TGTGCCAGCAGCGAAACAGGGGGCGGATTTACAGATACGCAGTATTTT
once,TRBJ2-1,TRBV5-1,TRBD1,CASSRQGASDNEQFF,TGCGCCAGCAGCAGACAGGGGGCGTCAGACAATGAGCAGTTCTTC
few,TRBJ1-4,TRBV5-5,NA,CASSLNPGVNEKLFF,TGTGCCAGCAGCTTGAATCCAGGGGTTAATGAAAAACTGTTTTTT
once,TRBJ2-7,TRBV11-2,NA,CASSPPDSPAYEQYF,TGTGCCAGCAGCCCCCCGGACAGCCCGGCCTACGAGCAGTACTTC
few,TRBJ2-7,TRBV7-6,NA,CASSRDSYSYEQYF,TGTGCCAGCAGCCGCGACAGCTACTCCTACGAGCAGTACTTC
once,TRBJ2-1,TRBV23-1,TRBD1,CASSQGTGVSYNEQFF,TGCGCCAGCAGTCAAGGGACAGGGGTTTCCTACAATGAGCAGTTCTTC
NA,TRBJ1-3,TRBV7-2,NA,CASSSDPPGSGNTIYF,TGTGCCAGCAGTTCGGACCCCCCAGGGTCTGGAAACACCATATATTTT
once,TRBJ1-2,TRBV7-2,NA,CASSFTRRQSHDGYTF,TGTGCCAGCAGCTTTACTCGTAGACAGAGCCACGATGGCTACACCTTC